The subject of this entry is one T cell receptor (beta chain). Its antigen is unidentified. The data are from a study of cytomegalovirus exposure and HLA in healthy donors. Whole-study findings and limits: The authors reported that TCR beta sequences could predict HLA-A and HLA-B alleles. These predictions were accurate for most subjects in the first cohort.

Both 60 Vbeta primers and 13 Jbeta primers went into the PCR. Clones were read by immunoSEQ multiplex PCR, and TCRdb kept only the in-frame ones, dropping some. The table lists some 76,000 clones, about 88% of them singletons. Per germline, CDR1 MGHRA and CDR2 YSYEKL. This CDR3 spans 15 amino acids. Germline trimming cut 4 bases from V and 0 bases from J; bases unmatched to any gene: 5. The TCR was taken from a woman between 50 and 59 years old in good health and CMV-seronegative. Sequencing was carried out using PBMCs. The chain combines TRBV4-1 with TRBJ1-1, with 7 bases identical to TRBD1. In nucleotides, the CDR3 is TGCGCCAGCAGCCGAGGACAGGCTTTGAACACTGAAGCTTTCTTT. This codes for CASSRGQALNTEAFF.